This is a list of T cell receptor beta chains from one sample in a study of blood T cell repertoires in COVID-19. The method was immunoSEQ multiplex PCR; TCRdb's version includes in-frame clones alone and lacks a portion of them. The sample has about 440,000 clones; about 91% are singletons. The sample taken for sequencing was peripheral blood. The origin of the receptors is a woman aged 45-59 years with COVID-19, enrolled during active disease. The CDR3 runs from the conserved cysteine through the conserved F or W. D genes are given only for firm matches. Rows may omit the clone size; those that give it use once, few, many or a size class.

>.|TRBV5-1|TRBJ2-7|.
TGCGCCAGCAGGGGCGAGAACGCCTACGAGCAGTACTTC
CASRGENAYEQYF
>.|TRBV5-6|TRBJ2-7|.
TGTGCCAGCAGCCCTGACGGCCTACCGAACGGAGGGTACTTC
CASSPDGLPNGGYF
>.|TRBV24-1|TRBJ2-3|few
TGTGCCACCAGTGTCGGACAGGGACTATTTGATACGCAGTATTTT
CATSVGQGLFDTQYF
>.|TRBV2|TRBJ2-3|.
TGTGCCGGACAATTGACAGATACGCAGTATTTT
CAGQLTDTQYF
>.|TRBV6-2/TRBV6-3|TRBJ1-2|.
TGTGCCAGCAGTACGGGGTTTTTAGCTAACTATGGCTACACCTTC
CASSTGFLANYGYTF
>.|TRBV5-1|TRBJ1-3|.
TGCGCCAGCAGCTTGCGGGGATTAAGCTCTGGAAACACCATATATTTT
CASSLRGLSSGNTIYF
>TRBD2|TRBV5-4|TRBJ2-3|.
TGTGCCAGCAGACTAGCGGGGTCCTCGGGTGCTAGCACAGATACGCAGTATTTT
CASRLAGSSGASTDTQYF
>TRBD2|TRBV28|TRBJ2-3|.
TGTGCCAGCAGTTTATCCTTAGCGGGGGCCCTAAATACGCAGTATTTT
CASSLSLAGALNTQYF
>TRBD1|TRBV24-1|TRBJ2-2|.
TGTGCCACCAGCCATAAACGACAGGGTATACGGGAGCTGTTTTTT
CATSHKRQGIRELFF
>TRBD1|TRBV13|TRBJ1-6|.
TGTGCCAGCAGCTTAGGCTGGGACAGGGGAAATTCACCCCTCCACTTT
CASSLGWDRGNSPLHF
>.|TRBV7-9|TRBJ2-2|.
TGTGCCAGCATCCATACGGGGGTGGGGAACACCGGGGAGCTGTTTTTT
CASIHTGVGNTGELFF
>.|TRBV19|TRBJ1-2|.
TGTGCCAGTAGAACCACAGGGAGTCGGCACTATGGCTACACCTTC
CASRTTGSRHYGYTF
>TRBD1|TRBV7-9|TRBJ2-4|once
TGTGCCAGCAGCCAGACAGGGAGTCGGGCCAAAAACATTCAGTACTTC
CASSQTGSRAKNIQYF
>.|TRBV3-1/TRBV3-2|TRBJ1-1|.
TGTGCCAGCAGTCCACAGGGGAACACTGAAGCTTTCTTT
CASSPQGNTEAFF
>.|TRBV30|TRBJ1-6|once
TGTGCCTCCGGAGGCTCGCTCGCCTATAATTCACCCCTCCACTTT
CASGGSLAYNSPLHF
>.|TRBV28|TRBJ1-4|.
TGTGCCATAATGAAAGGCAGAGACTCAACTAATGAAAAACTGTTTTTT
CAIMKGRDSTNEKLFF
>TRBD1|TRBV9|TRBJ1-3|.
TGTGCCAGCAGCGTGACAGGGGATGGAAACACCATATATTTT
CASSVTGDGNTIYF
>.|TRBV2|TRBJ2-1|.
TGTGCCAGCAGTGACCAGGGAAGGACCTACAATGAGCAGTTCTTC
CASSDQGRTYNEQFF
>.|TRBV6-5|TRBJ2-7|.
TGTGCCAGCAGTTACAACTCCGAGCAGTACTTC
CASSYNSEQYF
>TRBD2|TRBV4-2|TRBJ2-7|once
TGTGCCAGCAGCCTCCGAGATAGCGGGGGGGAATACGAGCAGTACTTC
CASSLRDSGGEYEQYF
>TRBD1|TRBV6-5|TRBJ1-1|.
TGTGCCAGCAGCCTCAGGACAGGGGAAGCTTTCTTT
CASSLRTGEAFF
>.|TRBV24-1|TRBJ2-7|.
TGTGCCACCAGTCAATTAAACAGGGACGAGCAGTACTTC
CATSQLNRDEQYF
>.|TRBV6-5|TRBJ1-2|.
TGTGCCAGCAGTACAGGGTACTATGGCTACACCTTC
CASSTGYYGYTF
>.|TRBV19|TRBJ2-1|.
TGTGCCAGTAGTATCATTACACGCAATGAGCAGTTCTTC
CASSIITRNEQFF
>.|TRBV29-1|TRBJ1-2|once
TGCAGCGTTGATCGTCAGGCAGACTATGGCTACACCTTC
CSVDRQADYGYTF
>TRBD1|TRBV3-1/TRBV3-2|TRBJ2-7|.
TGTGCCAGCAGCCAGGGACAGCCCTACGAGCAGTACTTC
CASSQGQPYEQYF
>TRBD1|TRBV7-8|TRBJ2-7|.
TGTGCCAGCAGACACCGAGGACAGGTTTACGAGCAGTACTTC
CASRHRGQVYEQYF
>TRBD1|TRBV6-6|TRBJ1-3|once
TGTGCCAGCAGCCGAGCCGGACAGGGCATCTCTTCTGGAAACACCATATATTTT
CASSRAGQGISSGNTIYF
>TRBD1|TRBV7-9|TRBJ2-3|.
TGTGCCAGCAGCTCCTTGACAGGGGGAACAGATACGCAGTATTTT
CASSSLTGGTDTQYF
>TRBD2|TRBV6-5|TRBJ2-5|.
TGTGCCAGCAGGTCTAGCGGGGGGGCCGTAGTGACCCAGTACTTC
CASRSSGGAVVTQYF
>TRBD1|TRBV9|TRBJ1-1|.
TGTGCCAGCAGCGGGGGACAGAACCCCTACGAAGCTTTCTTT
CASSGGQNPYEAFF
>.|TRBV6-6|TRBJ1-3|.
TGTGCCAGCAGCTCCACAGGAAACACCATATATTTT
CASSSTGNTIYF
>TRBD2|TRBV12-3/TRBV12-4|TRBJ2-5|.
TGTGCCAGCACGGCGGGGGAAGAGACCCAGTACTTC
CASTAGEETQYF
>.|TRBV6-5|TRBJ2-3|.
TGTGCCAGCATACGGACCGCGCGGAGGGATACGCAGTATTTT
CASIRTARRDTQYF
>.|TRBV5-4|TRBJ1-2|.
TGTGCCAGCAGAGCCAGAGACTACTATGGCTACACCTTC
CASRARDYYGYTF
>.|TRBV29-1|TRBJ1-2|.
TGCAGCGTTGAAGATGTCGCACAGAACTATGGCTACACCTTC
CSVEDVAQNYGYTF
>TRBD2|TRBV6-6|TRBJ2-7|.
TGTGCCAGCAGACCTAGCGGGGGGGCCTACGAGCAGTACTTC
CASRPSGGAYEQYF
>TRBD1|TRBV27|TRBJ2-1|.
TGTGCCAGCAGTCCTGGGACAGGGGTCAATGAGCAGTTCTTC
CASSPGTGVNEQFF
>.|TRBV18|TRBJ2-2|.
TGTGCCAGCTCACCATTTGAGGTCGCGAACACCGGGGAGCTGTTTTTT
CASSPFEVANTGELFF
>TRBD2|TRBV13|TRBJ2-3|.
TGTGCCAGCAGCTTTGGACTAGCGGGGGGGCAGAGAGATACGCAGTATTTT
CASSFGLAGGQRDTQYF
>.|TRBV11-2|TRBJ1-1|.
TGTGCCAGCAGCTTAGATCTTCGGAACACTGAAGCTTTCTTT
CASSLDLRNTEAFF
>.|TRBV12-3/TRBV12-4|TRBJ1-4|.
TGTGCCAGTTCCAGGGGACAAAATGAAAAACTGTTTTTT
CASSRGQNEKLFF
>.|TRBV2|TRBJ2-7|.
TGTGCCAGCAGACCGTCACAGGGCCGCTACGAGCAGTATTTC
CASRPSQGRYEQYF
>.|TRBV5-4|TRBJ2-2|.
TGTGCCAGCAGCTTGCGGGGGGCCGGGAAGCTGTTTTTT
CASSLRGAGKLFF
>TRBD1|TRBV5-1|TRBJ1-2|few
TGCGCCAGCAGCTTGGGGACAGGGAATGGCTACACCTTC
CASSLGTGNGYTF
>.|TRBV5-1|TRBJ2-3|.
TGCGCCAGCAGCTTGGAACGTCGGGGACGCGGGGCCTTTACAGATACGCAGTATTTT
CASSLERRGRGAFTDTQYF
>TRBD1|TRBV11-2|TRBJ1-2|.
TGTGCCAGCAGCTTTGACCAGGGGGCCTATGGCTACACCTTC
CASSFDQGAYGYTF
>.|TRBV6-5|TRBJ1-2|.
TGTGCCAGCACGGGAGTCTATGGCTACACCTTC
CASTGVYGYTF
>TRBD1|TRBV5-8|TRBJ1-4|once
TGTGCCAGCAGCTATGAAGGGGGCAGGGGTGAAAAACTGTTTTTT
CASSYEGGRGEKLFF
>TRBD1|TRBV27|TRBJ2-7|.
TGTGCCAGCAGTTTCGGACACGGGACAGACTCCTACGAGCAGTACTTC
CASSFGHGTDSYEQYF
>.|TRBV15|TRBJ2-7|.
TGTGCCACCAGCAGAACAGACAGGCCGAACTCCTACGAGCAGTACTTC
CATSRTDRPNSYEQYF
>TRBD2|TRBV4-1|TRBJ2-3|.
TGCGCCAGCAGCACTCTTGGGAGACTAGCGGGGGGCACAGATACGCAGTATTTT
CASSTLGRLAGGTDTQYF
>TRBD1|TRBV24-1|TRBJ1-1|.
TGTGCCACCAGTGATTCAGGGGGCTCGAACACTGAAGCTTTCTTT
CATSDSGGSNTEAFF
>.|TRBV15|TRBJ1-5|once
TGTGCCACCAGGTTGTCAGGGAACAATCAGCCCCAGCATTTT
CATRLSGNNQPQHF
>.|TRBV7-3|TRBJ1-6|.
TGTGCCAGCAGCTTATTATCGGGAAATTCACCCCTCCACTTT
CASSLLSGNSPLHF